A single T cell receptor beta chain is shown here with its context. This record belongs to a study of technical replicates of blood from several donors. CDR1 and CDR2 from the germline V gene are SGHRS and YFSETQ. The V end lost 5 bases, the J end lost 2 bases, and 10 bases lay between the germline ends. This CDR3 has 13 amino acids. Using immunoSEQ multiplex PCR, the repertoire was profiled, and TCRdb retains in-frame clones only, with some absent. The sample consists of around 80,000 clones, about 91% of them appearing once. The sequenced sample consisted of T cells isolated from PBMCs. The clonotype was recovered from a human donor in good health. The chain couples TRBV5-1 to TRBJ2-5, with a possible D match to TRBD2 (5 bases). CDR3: CASRLDIQETQYF. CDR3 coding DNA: TGCGCCAGCAGACTAGACATTCAAGAGACCCAGTACTTC.